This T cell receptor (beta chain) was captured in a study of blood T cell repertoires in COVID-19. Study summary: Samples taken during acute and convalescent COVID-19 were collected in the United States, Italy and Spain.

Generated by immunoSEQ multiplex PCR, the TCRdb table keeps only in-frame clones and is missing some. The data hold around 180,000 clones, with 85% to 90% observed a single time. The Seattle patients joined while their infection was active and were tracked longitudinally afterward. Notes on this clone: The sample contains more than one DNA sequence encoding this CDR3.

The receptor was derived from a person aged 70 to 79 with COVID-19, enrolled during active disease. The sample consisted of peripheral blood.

CDR3 amino acids: CASSLAGGSYEQYF. The CDR3 DNA reads as TGCGCCAGCAGCTTGGCCGGGGGGTCCTACGAGCAGTACTTC. The chain links TRBV5-1 to TRBJ2-7; 7 bases are shared with TRBD2. Germline-derived CDR1 and CDR2 are SGHRS and YFSETQ. CDR3 length: 14 amino acids. Trimming took 0 bases from V and 1 from J; bases not matched to a gene: 1.